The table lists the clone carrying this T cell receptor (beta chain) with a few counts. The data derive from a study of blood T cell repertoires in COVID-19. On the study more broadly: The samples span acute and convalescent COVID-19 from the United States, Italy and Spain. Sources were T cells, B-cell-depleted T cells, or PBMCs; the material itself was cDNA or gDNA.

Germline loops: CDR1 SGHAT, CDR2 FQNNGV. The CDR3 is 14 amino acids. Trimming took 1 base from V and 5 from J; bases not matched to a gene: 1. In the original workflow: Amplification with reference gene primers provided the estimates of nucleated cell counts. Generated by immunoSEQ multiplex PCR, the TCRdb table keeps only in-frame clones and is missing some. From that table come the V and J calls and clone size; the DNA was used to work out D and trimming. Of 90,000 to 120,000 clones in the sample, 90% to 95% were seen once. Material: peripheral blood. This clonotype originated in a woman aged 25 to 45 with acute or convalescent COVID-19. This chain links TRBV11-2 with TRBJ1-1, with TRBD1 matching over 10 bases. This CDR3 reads CASSLVGQGTEAFF. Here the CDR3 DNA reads TGTGCCAGCAGCTTAGTGGGACAGGGGACTGAAGCTTTCTTT.